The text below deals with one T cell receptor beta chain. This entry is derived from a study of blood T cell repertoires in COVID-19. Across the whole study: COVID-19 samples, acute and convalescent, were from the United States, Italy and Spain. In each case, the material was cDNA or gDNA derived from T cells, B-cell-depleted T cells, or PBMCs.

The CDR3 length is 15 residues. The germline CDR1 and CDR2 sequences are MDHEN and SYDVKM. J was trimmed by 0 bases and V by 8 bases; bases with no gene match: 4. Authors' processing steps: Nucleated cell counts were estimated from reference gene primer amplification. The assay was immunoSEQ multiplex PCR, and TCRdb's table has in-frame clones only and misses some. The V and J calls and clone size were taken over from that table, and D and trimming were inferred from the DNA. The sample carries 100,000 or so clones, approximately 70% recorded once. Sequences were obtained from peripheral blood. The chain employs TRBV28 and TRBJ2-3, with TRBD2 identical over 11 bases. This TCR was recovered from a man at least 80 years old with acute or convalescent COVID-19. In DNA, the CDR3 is TGTGCCAGCGGACGGACTAGCGGGAGCACAGATACGCAGTATTTT. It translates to CASGRTSGSTDTQYF.